This T cell receptor beta chain was sequenced during a study of CD8 T cells in ankylosing spondylitis. General observations from the study: Made up of fewer than 10 highly homologous variants, a TCR beta motif appeared characteristic of ankylosing spondylitis blood. Clones linked to the disease showed a CD8+ phenotype. They occurred at relatively low frequencies in peripheral blood. Disease-linked clones were reportedly significantly enriched in matched ankylosing spondylitis synovial fluid.

TCRdb passed the 5' RACE reads through MiXCR, listing each CDR3 protein once. Of roughly 440,000 distinct CDR3 sequences detected, roughly 18% appear once; the ten largest clones hold under 1.2%. Details on this clonotype: What it binds is not known.

The sequence derives from a male donor with ankylosing spondylitis. The material sequenced was blood, either unsorted or a sorted T cell fraction (not recorded which).

CDR3 in DNA: TGTGCCAGCAGAAAAACAGGGGCTGGCGCAGATACGCAGTATTTT. Protein product: CASRKTGAGADTQYF. This chain links TRBV7-2 with TRBJ2-3; 7 bases fit TRBD1. The CDR3 totals 15 residues. V lost 6 bases to trimming and J lost 4 bases; unmatched junction nucleotides: 10. Germline CDR1 reads SGHTA; CDR2 reads FQGNSA.